The TCR beta chain described here comes from a study of T-cell memory formation after mild COVID-19. Overall study: TCR clusters mostly belonged to single donors.

TCRdb called the 5' RACE reads again in MiXCR, with one record for every CDR3 protein. The sample has roughly 500,000 distinct CDR3 sequences; roughly 22% are singletons. Concerning this clonotype itself: Its antigen is as yet unknown.

General study findings and limits: There were some responding clones in pre-infection memory, which suggested that cross-reactive memory had joined.

The CDR3 totals 15 residues. V lost 2 bases to trimming and J lost 10 bases, with 18 bases between them. Germline-derived CDR1 and CDR2 are MNHEY and SVGAGI. The gene calls are TRBV6-5 and TRBJ2-1, with D tentatively TRBD2 (6 bases). The sequenced sample was PBMCs or a T cell subset sorted from them (not recorded which). The TCR was taken from an adult woman who had mild COVID-19 (a few samples of this study predate the infection). Cell type and time point are not known. The CDR3 here is CASSYGVGRAREQFF. CDR3 nucleotide sequence: TGTGCCAGCAGTTACGGTGTCGGGAGAGCTCGCGAGCAGTTCTTC.